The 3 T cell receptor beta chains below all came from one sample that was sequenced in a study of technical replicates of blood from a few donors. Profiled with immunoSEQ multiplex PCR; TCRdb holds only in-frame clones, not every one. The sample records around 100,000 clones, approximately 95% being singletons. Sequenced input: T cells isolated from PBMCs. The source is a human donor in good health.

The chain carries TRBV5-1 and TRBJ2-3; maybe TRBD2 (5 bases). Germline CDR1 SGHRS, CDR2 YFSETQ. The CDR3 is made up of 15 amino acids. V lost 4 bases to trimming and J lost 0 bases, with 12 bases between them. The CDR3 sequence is CASSPGLLSTDTQYF. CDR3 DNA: TGCGCCAGCAGCCCAGGACTGCTTAGCACAGATACGCAGTATTTT.

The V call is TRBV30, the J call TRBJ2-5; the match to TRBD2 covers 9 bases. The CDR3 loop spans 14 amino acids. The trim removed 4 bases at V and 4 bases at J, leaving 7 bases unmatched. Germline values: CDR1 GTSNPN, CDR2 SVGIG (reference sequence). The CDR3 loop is CAWKPGLAGETQYF. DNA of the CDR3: TGTGCCTGGAAGCCGGGACTAGCTGGAGAGACCCAGTACTTC.

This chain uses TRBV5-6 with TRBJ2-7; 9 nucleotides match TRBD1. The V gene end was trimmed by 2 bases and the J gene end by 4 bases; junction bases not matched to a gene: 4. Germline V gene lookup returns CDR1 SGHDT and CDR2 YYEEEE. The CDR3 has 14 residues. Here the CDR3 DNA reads TGTGCCAGCAGCTTTGGGACAGGGAAGTACGAGCAGTACTTC. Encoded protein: CASSFGTGKYEQYF.